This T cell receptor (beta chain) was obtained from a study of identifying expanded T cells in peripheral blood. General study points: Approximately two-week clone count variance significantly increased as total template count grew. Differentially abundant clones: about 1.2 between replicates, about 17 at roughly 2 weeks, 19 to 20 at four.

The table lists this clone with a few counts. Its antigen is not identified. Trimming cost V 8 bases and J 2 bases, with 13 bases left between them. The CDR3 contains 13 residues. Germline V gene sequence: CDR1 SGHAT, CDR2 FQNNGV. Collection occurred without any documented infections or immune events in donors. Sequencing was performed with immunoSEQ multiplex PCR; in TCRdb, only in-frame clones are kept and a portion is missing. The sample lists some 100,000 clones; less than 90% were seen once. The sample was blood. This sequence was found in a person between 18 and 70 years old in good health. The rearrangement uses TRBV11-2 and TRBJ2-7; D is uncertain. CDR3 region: CASAKTGPYEQYF. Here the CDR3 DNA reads TGTGCCAGCGCGAAGACTGGCCCCTACGAGCAGTACTTC.